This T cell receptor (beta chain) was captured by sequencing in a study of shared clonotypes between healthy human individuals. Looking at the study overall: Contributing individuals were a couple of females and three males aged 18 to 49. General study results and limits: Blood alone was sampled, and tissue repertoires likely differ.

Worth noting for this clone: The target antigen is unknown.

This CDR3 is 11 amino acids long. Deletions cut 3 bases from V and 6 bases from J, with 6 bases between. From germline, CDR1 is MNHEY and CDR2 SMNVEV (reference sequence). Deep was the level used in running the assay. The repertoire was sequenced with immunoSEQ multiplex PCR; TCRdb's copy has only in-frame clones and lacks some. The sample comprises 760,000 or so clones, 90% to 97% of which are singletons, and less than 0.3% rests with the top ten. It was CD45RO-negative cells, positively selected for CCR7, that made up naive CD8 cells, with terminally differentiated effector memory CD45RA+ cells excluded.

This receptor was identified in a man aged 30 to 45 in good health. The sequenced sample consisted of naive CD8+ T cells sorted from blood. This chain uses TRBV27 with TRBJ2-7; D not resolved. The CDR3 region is CASSFGVEQYF. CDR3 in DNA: TGTGCCAGCAGTTTCGGTGTCGAGCAGTACTTC.